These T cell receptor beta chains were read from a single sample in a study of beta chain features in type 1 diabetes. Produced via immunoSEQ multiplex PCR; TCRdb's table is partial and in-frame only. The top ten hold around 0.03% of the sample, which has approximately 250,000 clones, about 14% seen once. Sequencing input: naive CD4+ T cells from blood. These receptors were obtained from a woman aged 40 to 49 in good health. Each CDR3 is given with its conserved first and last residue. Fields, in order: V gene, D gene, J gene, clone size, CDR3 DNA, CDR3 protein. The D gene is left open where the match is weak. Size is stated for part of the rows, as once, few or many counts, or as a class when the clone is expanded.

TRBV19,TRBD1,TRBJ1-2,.,TGTGCCAGTAGGTGGACAGGAGGGGGCTACACCTTC,CASRWTGGGYTF
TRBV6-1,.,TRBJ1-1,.,TGTGCCAGCAGAACCCAGGCCCAGATGAACACTGAAGCTTTCTTT,CASRTQAQMNTEAFF
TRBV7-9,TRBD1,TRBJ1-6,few,TGTGCCAGCAGCGGACAGGGGGCGAATTCACCCCTCCACTTT,CASSGQGANSPLHF
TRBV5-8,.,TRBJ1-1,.,TGTGCCAGCAGCTTACAAAGGAACACTGAAGCTTTCTTT,CASSLQRNTEAFF
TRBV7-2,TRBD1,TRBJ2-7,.,TGTGCCAGCAGCCAGGACAGGGGGCGGAACGAGCAGTACTTC,CASSQDRGRNEQYF
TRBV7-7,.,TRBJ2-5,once,TGTGCTAGCAGCTCCCTAGGGGGGGTAGAGACCCAGTACTTC,CASSSLGGVETQYF
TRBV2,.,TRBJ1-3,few,TGTGCCAGCAGTGGTAGGGGATCTGGAAACACCATATATTTT,CASSGRGSGNTIYF
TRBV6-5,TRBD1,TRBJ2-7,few,TGTGCCAGCAGTTACCAAGCCGGGACAGGGGGCTTCGAGCAGTACTTC,CASSYQAGTGGFEQYF
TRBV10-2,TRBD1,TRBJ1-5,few,TGCGCCAGCCGACAGGGCATTAATCAGCCCCAGCATTTT,CASRQGINQPQHF
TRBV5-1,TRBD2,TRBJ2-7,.,TGCGCCAGCAGCCCCGCTGGTAGGAGCGGGGGAAGTTACGAGCAGTACTTC,CASSPAGRSGGSYEQYF
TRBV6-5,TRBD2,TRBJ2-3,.,TGTGCCAGCAGTCAGGGGACTAGGAGAACAGATACGCAGTATTTT,CASSQGTRRTDTQYF
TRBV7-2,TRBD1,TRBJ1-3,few,TGTGCCAGCAGCGTCACAGGGGTTAGAAACACCATATATTTT,CASSVTGVRNTIYF
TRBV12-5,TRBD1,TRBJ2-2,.,TGTGCTAGTGGTTTGCTCTCTCAACAGGGGGCAAGGACCGGGGAGCTGTTTTTT,CASGLLSQQGARTGELFF
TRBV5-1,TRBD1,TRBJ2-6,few,TGCGCCAGCAGCGCGTGGCCTGTGACAGGGTCCTTCTACTCTGGGGCCAACGTCCTGACTTTC,CASSAWPVTGSFYSGANVLTF
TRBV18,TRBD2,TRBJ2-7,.,TGTGCCAGCTCACCTATTAGCGGGGGGGCATTCTCCTACGAGCAGTACTTC,CASSPISGGAFSYEQYF
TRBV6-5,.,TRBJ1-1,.,TGTGCCAGCTTCATAGCGCGGACCACTGAAGCTTTCTTT,CASFIARTTEAFF
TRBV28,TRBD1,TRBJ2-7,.,TGTGCCAGCAGGACAGGGGACCTCACCTACGAGCAGTACTTC,CASRTGDLTYEQYF
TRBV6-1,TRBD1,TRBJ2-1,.,TGTGCCAGCAGTGAAGATCTAGGGGGCTTCTACAATGAGCAGTTCTTC,CASSEDLGGFYNEQFF
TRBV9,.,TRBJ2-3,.,TGTGCCAGCAGCGTAGTTTCCAGGACTAGCACAGATACGCAGTATTTT,CASSVVSRTSTDTQYF
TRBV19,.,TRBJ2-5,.,TGTGCCAGCAGGCTCCAAGAGACCCAGTACTTC,CASRLQETQYF
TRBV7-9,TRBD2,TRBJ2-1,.,TGTGCCAGCAGCCCTAGCGGGGGGGCCTATGAGCAGTTCTTC,CASSPSGGAYEQFF
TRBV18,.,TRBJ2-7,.,TGTGCCAGCTCACCCGATATTAGGGGGGGCTACGAGCAGTACTTC,CASSPDIRGGYEQYF
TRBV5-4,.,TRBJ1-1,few,TGTGCCAGCAGCTTGTATGACAGGAACACTGAAGCTTTCTTT,CASSLYDRNTEAFF
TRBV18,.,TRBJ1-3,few,TGTGCCAGCTCACCACAGGAGAGCTCTGGAAACACCATATATTTT,CASSPQESSGNTIYF
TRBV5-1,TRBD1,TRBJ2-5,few,TGCGCCAGCAGCTTGGGACAGGGGGCGAGGGAGACCCAGTACTTC,CASSLGQGARETQYF
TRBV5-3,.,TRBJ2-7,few,TGTGCCAGAAGCGCCATGGGTCCTGTGGAGGACGAGCAGTACTTC,CARSAMGPVEDEQYF
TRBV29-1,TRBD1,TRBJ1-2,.,TGCAGCGTTGTAGGGGACAGCTATGGCTACACCTTC,CSVVGDSYGYTF
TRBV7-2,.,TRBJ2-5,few,TGTGCCAGCAGCTTAGGGAGGGCGGGCCAAGAGACCCAGTACTTC,CASSLGRAGQETQYF
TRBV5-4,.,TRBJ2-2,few,TGTGCCAGCAGTTCCCCTCCCAACGGGGCCGGGGAGCTGTTTTTT,CASSSPPNGAGELFF
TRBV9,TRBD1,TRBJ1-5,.,TGTGCCAGCAGCCCGGGACAGTCTAGCAATCAGCCCCAGCATTTT,CASSPGQSSNQPQHF
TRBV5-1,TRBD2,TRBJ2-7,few,TGCGCCAGCAGCCCCTTAGCGGGGGGGATCTACGAGCAGTACTTC,CASSPLAGGIYEQYF
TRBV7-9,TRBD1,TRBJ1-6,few,TGTGCCAGCAGCTTAAGCACCGGGACAGGGGTCTCACCCCTCCACTTT,CASSLSTGTGVSPLHF
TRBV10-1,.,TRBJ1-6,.,TGCGCCAGCAGTGAGCGACAGATGAATTCACCCCTCCACTTT,CASSERQMNSPLHF
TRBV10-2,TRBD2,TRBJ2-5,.,TGCGCCAGCCGACTAGCGGGGGTGGAGACCCAGTACTTC,CASRLAGVETQYF
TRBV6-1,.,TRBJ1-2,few,TGTGCCAGCAGTGAAGCGGCGCAGGGGCCTTGGGGCTACACCTTC,CASSEAAQGPWGYTF
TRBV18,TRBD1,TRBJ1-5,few,TGTGCCAGCTCACCGGACAGGTCGGGGATCGGTCAGCCCCAGCATTTT,CASSPDRSGIGQPQHF
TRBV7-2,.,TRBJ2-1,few,TGTGCCAGCAGCTTAGGAGGGGGGGCTAGCCACAATGAGCAGTTCTTC,CASSLGGGASHNEQFF
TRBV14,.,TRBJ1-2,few,TGTGCCAGCAGCCAAGATGGAAGGGGGTGGTATGGCTACACCTTC,CASSQDGRGWYGYTF
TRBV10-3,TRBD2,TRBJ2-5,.,TGTGCCATCAGTGAGTCTTGGGGACTAGCGGAAGAGACCCAGTACTTC,CAISESWGLAEETQYF
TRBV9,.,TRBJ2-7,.,TGTGCCAGCAGCGTAGAGCAATTCTCCTACGAGCAGTACTTC,CASSVEQFSYEQYF
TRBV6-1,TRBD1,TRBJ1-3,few,TGTGCCACCGGGACAGCTGGAAACACCATATATTTT,CATGTAGNTIYF
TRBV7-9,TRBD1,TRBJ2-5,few,TGTGCCAGCAGCTTTTTTCACGGACAGGGGCAAGAGACCCAGTACTTC,CASSFFHGQGQETQYF
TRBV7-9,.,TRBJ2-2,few,TGTGCCAGCAGGATCTCTAGCAACACCGGGGAGCTGTTTTTT,CASRISSNTGELFF
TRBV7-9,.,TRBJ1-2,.,TGTGCCAGCAGATCCCGGGACACCGGTGAGGGCTACACCTTC,CASRSRDTGEGYTF
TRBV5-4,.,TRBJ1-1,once,TGTGCCAGCTCGGTCGACAGGCCCCGGAACACTGAAGCTTTCTTT,CASSVDRPRNTEAFF
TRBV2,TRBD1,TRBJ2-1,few,TGTGCCAGCAAACAGGGGGCTGATGAGCAGTTCTTC,CASKQGADEQFF
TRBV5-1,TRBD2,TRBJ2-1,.,TGCGCCAGCAGTAAAGGTAGCGGGGGCAAGGGTGAGCAGTTCTTC,CASSKGSGGKGEQFF
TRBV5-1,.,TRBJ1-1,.,TGCGCCAGCAGCGAGACAGAAACTGAAGCTTTCTTT,CASSETETEAFF
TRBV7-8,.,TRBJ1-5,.,TGTGCCAGCGGTGTGGAGGGTGGGGGGGTCAATCAGCCCCAGCATTTT,CASGVEGGGVNQPQHF
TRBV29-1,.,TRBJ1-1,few,TGCAGCGTTGATCGGTCGGGAATGAACACTGAAGCTTTCTTT,CSVDRSGMNTEAFF
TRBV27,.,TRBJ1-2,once,TGTGCCAGCAGTAGAGGGGGACCGGGAGGCTACACCTTC,CASSRGGPGGYTF
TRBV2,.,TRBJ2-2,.,TGTGCCAGCGGCACAATACAGGGACCCGGGGAGCTGTTTTTT,CASGTIQGPGELFF
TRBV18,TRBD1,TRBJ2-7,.,TGTGCCAGCTCACGAAGGACAGGGGGCTTTAACGAGCAGTACTTC,CASSRRTGGFNEQYF
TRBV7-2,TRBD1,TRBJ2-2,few,TGTGCCAGCAAGAGGGACAGCAACACCGGGGAGCTGTTTTTT,CASKRDSNTGELFF
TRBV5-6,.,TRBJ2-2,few,TGTGCCAGCAGCTTGGCCGGGGTTCGGTCCGGGGAGCTGTTTTTT,CASSLAGVRSGELFF
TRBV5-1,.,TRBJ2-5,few,TGCGCCAGCAGCTGGGGGACTCTAGAGACCCAGTACTTC,CASSWGTLETQYF
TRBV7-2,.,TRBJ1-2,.,TGTGCCAGCAGCCTGGACAGAGGAGTAAACTATGGCTACACCTTC,CASSLDRGVNYGYTF